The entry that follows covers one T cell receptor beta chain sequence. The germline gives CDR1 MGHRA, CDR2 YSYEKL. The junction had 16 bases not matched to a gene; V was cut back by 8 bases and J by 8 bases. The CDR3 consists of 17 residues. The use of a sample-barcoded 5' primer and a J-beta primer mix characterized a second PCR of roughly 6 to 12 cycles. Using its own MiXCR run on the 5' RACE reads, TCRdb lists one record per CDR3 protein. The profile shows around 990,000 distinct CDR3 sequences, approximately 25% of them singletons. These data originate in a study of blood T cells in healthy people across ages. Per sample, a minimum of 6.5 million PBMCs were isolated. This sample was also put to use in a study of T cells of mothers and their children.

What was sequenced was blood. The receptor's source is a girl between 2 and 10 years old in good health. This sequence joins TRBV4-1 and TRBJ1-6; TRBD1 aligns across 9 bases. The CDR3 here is CASQLVPGQGMDSPLHF. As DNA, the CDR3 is TGCGCCAGCCAGCTTGTTCCGGGACAGGGAATGGATTCACCCCTCCACTTT.